The 20 T cell receptor beta chains given below trace back to one sample, sequenced in a study of blood T cells in healthy people across ages. Combining a sample-barcoded 5' primer with a J-beta primer mix, a second PCR ran for about 6 to 11 cycles. TCRdb recomputed calls from the 5' RACE reads with MiXCR, one row per CDR3 protein. This sample has 750,000 to 1,000,000 distinct CDR3 sequences, with 25% to 35% found just once. This same sample was also taken into another study, of T cells of mothers and their children.

The sample consisted of blood. All receptors derive from a woman between 40 and 55 years old in good health.

This clonotype was seen at least ten times. The gene calls are TRBV7-9 and TRBJ2-7, with 9 bases aligning to TRBD1. This CDR3 has 15 amino acids. The V and J ends lost 4 bases and 2 bases, in that order; junction bases with no gene match: 6. Looked up from germline, CDR1 is SEHNR and CDR2 is FQNEAQ (reference sequence). For the CDR3, the DNA is TGTGCCAGCAGCTCCTGGGACAGGGAAACCTACGAGCAGTACTTC. Residues: CASSSWDRETYEQYF. The full variable domain, with the rest looked up from reference TRBV7-9 and TRBJ2-7, is DTGVSQNPRHKITKRGQNVTFRCDPISEHNRLYWYRQTLGQGPEFLTYFQNEAQLEKSRLLSDRFSAERPKGSFSTLEIQRTEQGDSAMYLCASSSWDRETYEQYFGPGTRLTVT.

The J gene is TRBJ2-5, the V gene TRBV7-9, with TRBD1 identical over 7 bases. Judging by the DNA end, TRBJ2-7 fits better; the J call may be wrong. The CDR3 has 12 amino acids. Germline V gives CDR1 SEHNR, CDR2 FQNEAQ (reference sequence). CDR3 sequence reads: CASGRGPCEQYF. The DNA for the CDR3 is TGTGCGTCCGGAAGGGGGCCTTGCGAGCAGTACTTC.

The V gene is TRBV5-1, the J gene TRBJ1-2; TRBD1 matches 8 bases. This CDR3 region has 15 residues. Per the germline V gene, CDR1 is SGHRS and CDR2 is YFSETQ. V was clipped by 4 bases and J by 2 bases; unmatched bases: 7. The CDR3 DNA reads TGCGCCAGCAGCCAGACAGGGGCCTTCAACTATGGCTACACCTTC. Its translation: CASSQTGAFNYGYTF.

This clonotype was recorded a few times. CDR3 nucleotide sequence: TGTGCCAGCGAACAGGGGACCCAGAACACTGAAGCTTTCTTT. This sequence encodes CASEQGTQNTEAFF. The rearrangement uses TRBV12-3 or TRBV12-4 and TRBJ1-1; 7 nucleotides agree with TRBD1. This CDR3 comprises 14 residues. Trimming cost V 8 bases and J 1 base; bases outside gene matches: 7.

This clonotype was seen only a few times. The chain recombines TRBV28 with TRBJ2-5; D could derive from TRBD1 or TRBD2 (5 bases each). V dropped 6 bases and J dropped 5 bases, with 16 bases sitting between them. This CDR3 is 14 amino acids long. Germline V lookup: CDR1 MDHEN, CDR2 SYDVKM. This CDR3 reads CASSTVGELETQYF. The DNA for the CDR3 is TGTGCCAGCAGCACAGTAGGGGAGTTGGAGACCCAGTACTTC.

This clonotype was seen only a few times. The chain combines TRBV29-1 with TRBJ1-1; 7 nucleotides align to TRBD1. V trimming: 8 bases; J trimming: 10 bases; junction bases outside the gene matches: 10. CDR1 SQVTM and CDR2 ANQGSEA come from the germline V gene. The CDR3 covers 11 residues. The CDR3 region is CSISNRGVAFF. The CDR3 bases are TGCAGCATCTCCAACAGGGGAGTAGCTTTCTTT.

This clonotype was recorded only once. The V and J genes are TRBV10-3 and TRBJ2-1; 8 positions match TRBD2. J lost 7 bases, V lost 6 bases, and 14 bases had no gene match. CDR1 is ENHRY, CDR2 SYGVKD, per germline. This CDR3 contains 16 residues. The chain's CDR3 is CAIRPIAGKGGNEQFF. CDR3 in DNA: TGTGCCATCAGACCCATAGCGGGAAAGGGAGGGAATGAGCAGTTCTTC.

The chain recombines TRBV18 with TRBJ1-1, with D unclear. Between the trimmed V and J ends, which lost 3 bases and 4 bases, there was a span of 9 bases. Germline V gene lookup returns CDR1 KGHSH and CDR2 LQKENI. The CDR3 extends over 13 amino acids. CDR3 DNA: TGTGCCAGCTCACCGAAGGGCGGCACTGAAGCTTTCTTT. Protein sequence: CASSPKGGTEAFF.

This clonotype was observed a handful of times. The chain joins TRBV6-4 to TRBJ2-6, with D perhaps TRBD2 (7 bases). CDR1 MRHNA and CDR2 SNTAGT come from the germline V gene. CDR3 length: 15 amino acids. The ends were cut back, 4 bases at V and 2 bases at J, with 9 bases in the middle. CDR3 sequence reads: CASSAGGPGANVLTF. The CDR3 nucleotides read TGTGCCAGCAGTGCGGGGGGCCCTGGGGCCAACGTCCTGACTTTC.

The chain has TRBV25-1 and TRBJ2-7; D gene uncertain. The V end was cut by 6 bases, the J end by 0 bases, with 15 bases between. Germline CDR1 is MGHDK and CDR2 is SYGVNS. There are 15 residues in the CDR3. The CDR3 here is CASSGPNRVSYEQYF. The CDR3 DNA is TGTGCCAGCAGCGGACCGAATCGTGTCTCCTACGAGCAGTACTTC.

This clonotype was counted many times. V and J are TRBV25-1 and TRBJ2-5; D unclear. The germline CDR1 and CDR2 sequences are MGHDK and SYGVNS. The V end was cut by 0 bases, the J end by 2 bases, with 7 bases between. The CDR3 sequence is 14 residues long. Here the CDR3 DNA reads TGTGCCAGCAGTGAATATCAGCTACAAGAGACCCAGTACTTC. Amino acid sequence: CASSEYQLQETQYF.

The rearrangement links TRBV10-3 to TRBJ1-2, with 12 nucleotides matching TRBD1. Germline V gene data show CDR1 as ENHRY and CDR2 as SYGVKD. V was pared by 10 bases and J by 7 bases, with 7 bases of the junction left unmatched. This CDR3 comprises 13 residues. The CDR3 loop reads CATLGQGALGYTF. CDR3 sequence (DNA): TGTGCCACCCTGGGACAGGGGGCGCTTGGCTACACCTTC.

This chain uses TRBV6-5 with TRBJ2-6; TRBD1 might be the D (5 bases). Germline V gene data show CDR1 as MNHEY and CDR2 as SVGAGI. Trimming shortened V by 5 bases and J by 0 bases, and 14 bases separated the two germline ends. The CDR3 spans 17 residues. The CDR3 region is CASSLLPTVSGANVLTF. In DNA, the CDR3 is TGTGCCAGCAGTCTACTCCCGACAGTCTCTGGGGCCAACGTCCTGACTTTC.

Concerning this clonotype itself: The junction differs from germline at one of its ends, possibly a read error. This chain uses TRBV2 with TRBJ1-1; 7 nucleotides match TRBD1. Germline V gene lookup returns CDR1 SNHLY and CDR2 FYNNEI. This CDR3 is built from 14 residues. As DNA, the CDR3 is TGTGCCAGCAGGGAAGGTACAGGGGTCACTGAAGCTTTCTTT. Translation: CASREGTGVTEAFF.

The chain joins TRBV20-1 to TRBJ2-1; D is perhaps TRBD1 or TRBD2 (6 bases each). The V gene's germline CDR1 is DFQATT and CDR2 SNEGSKA (reference sequence). The V end was cut by 4 bases, the J end by 0 bases, with 13 bases between. The CDR3 length is 15 residues. DNA for the CDR3: TGCAGTGCTACGGGGGACATCCGCTCCTACAATGAGCAGTTCTTC. It is translated as CSATGDIRSYNEQFF.

Ten or more counts support this clonotype. V is TRBV28 and J is TRBJ2-7, with 8 bases fitting TRBD1. Germline V lookup: CDR1 MDHEN, CDR2 SYDVKM. The CDR3 runs 13 residues. Losses at the gene ends were 6 bases for V and 5 bases for J; bases not matched to a gene: 6. CDR3 nucleotide sequence: TGTGCCAGCAGGGTCAGGGGGCAACACGAGCAGTACTTC. Translating gives CASRVRGQHEQYF.

Many counts were recorded for this clonotype. The rearrangement joins TRBV4-3 to TRBJ2-5; weak D call: TRBD2 (6 bases). The length of the CDR3 is 15 residues. In germline, CDR1 is LGHNA, CDR2 YSLEER. Trimming took 4 bases from V and 5 from J, leaving 17 bases between them. CDR3 residues: CASSPEGLRPETQYF. For the CDR3, the DNA is TGCGCCAGCAGCCCCGAGGGACTCCGACCGGAGACCCAGTACTTC.

The gene calls are TRBV7-6 and TRBJ1-1; no clear D gene. V lost 5 bases and J 3 bases, leaving 16 bases between the germline ends. Germline assignment: CDR1 SGHVS and CDR2 FNYEAQ. The CDR3 length is 15 residues. CDR3 amino acids: CASSPQNSGHTEAFF. CDR3 DNA: TGTGCCAGCAGCCCTCAAAATTCAGGCCACACTGAAGCTTTCTTT.

This clonotype was counted between two and nine times. The gene calls are TRBV28 and TRBJ1-1; D is ambiguous. Trimming took off 4 bases at V and 0 bases at J, with 3 bases between the two ends. Germline V gene sequence: CDR1 MDHEN, CDR2 SYDVKM. This CDR3 region has 12 residues. Written as DNA, the CDR3 is TGTGCCAGCAGTTGGTTGAACACTGAAGCTTTCTTT. Translating gives CASSWLNTEAFF. Variable domain in full (rest from reference TRBV28 and TRBJ1-1): DVKVTQSSRYLVKRTGEKVFLECVQDMDHENMFWYRQDPGLGLRLIYFSYDVKMKEKGDIPEGYSVSREKKERFSLILESASTNQTSMYLCASSWLNTEAFFGQGTRLTVV.

Many counts were recorded for this clonotype. The gene calls are TRBV7-3 and TRBJ2-1; D is undetermined. Germline V gives CDR1 SGHTA, CDR2 FQGTGA. Between the trimmed V and J ends, which lost 0 bases and 13 bases, there was a span of 13 bases. The CDR3 covers 13 residues. The CDR3 DNA reads TGTGCCAGCAGCTTAACCCAAGACTCCGGACAGTTCTTC. This encodes CASSLTQDSGQFF.